This TCR beta chain was sequenced for a study of PD-1 blockade in classical Hodgkin lymphoma. Regarding the study as a whole: Complete responders' baseline diversity resembled that of newly diagnosed patients.

Turning to this clone: Its specificity is not known.

Per germline, CDR1 SQVTM and CDR2 ANQGSEA. Trimming removed 3 bases at V and 4 bases at J, with 12 bases between. This CDR3 has 13 amino acids. Autologous stem cell transplantation was followed by relapse in every patient, and brentuximab vedotin exposure varied. The study recorded best responses of complete response, partial response or progressive disease. Data came from immunoSEQ multiplex PCR; TCRdb stores just in-frame clones and leaves some out. In the table there are roughly 96,000 clones, roughly 89% of which are singletons. V gene TRBV29-1 combines with J gene TRBJ1-1; D is ambiguous. This TCR was recovered from a human donor with classical Hodgkin lymphoma. The sample consisted of peripheral blood mononuclear cells (PBMCs), taken before the second cycle of nivolumab. The CDR3 loop reads CSVEGRGSTEAFF. The DNA of the CDR3 is TGCAGCGTTGAGGGCAGAGGCAGCACTGAAGCTTTCTTT.